This TCR beta chain came from a study of cytomegalovirus exposure and HLA in healthy donors. With respect to this clone: Its target is not known.

Libraries were prepared by immunoSEQ multiplex PCR; TCRdb keeps only in-frame clonotypes and omits some of them. The sample has some 120,000 clones, approximately 95% seen once; the top ten hold 1.7%. Study-level findings and limits: TCR sequences were mostly rare, though some public TCRs occurred in many donors. The finding came from a later analysis; first-cohort TCR clusters tended to co-occur in the roughly 110 validation repertoires.

The CDR3 is 16 amino acids. The donors were members of the roughly 130-subject validation cohort (separate from the roughly 670-subject first cohort). The TCR comes from a man between 18 and 35 years old in good health and CMV-seronegative. The V gene is TRBV1, the J gene TRBJ2-1; the table assigns TRBD2, which was not confirmed against the DNA. TRBV1 is a listed pseudogene. Specimen: PBMCs. CDR3 nucleotide sequence: TGCACCAGCAGCCAAATCCGTAGACTTTTTTACAATGAGCAGTTCTTC. Translating it yields CTSSQIRRLFYNEQFF.